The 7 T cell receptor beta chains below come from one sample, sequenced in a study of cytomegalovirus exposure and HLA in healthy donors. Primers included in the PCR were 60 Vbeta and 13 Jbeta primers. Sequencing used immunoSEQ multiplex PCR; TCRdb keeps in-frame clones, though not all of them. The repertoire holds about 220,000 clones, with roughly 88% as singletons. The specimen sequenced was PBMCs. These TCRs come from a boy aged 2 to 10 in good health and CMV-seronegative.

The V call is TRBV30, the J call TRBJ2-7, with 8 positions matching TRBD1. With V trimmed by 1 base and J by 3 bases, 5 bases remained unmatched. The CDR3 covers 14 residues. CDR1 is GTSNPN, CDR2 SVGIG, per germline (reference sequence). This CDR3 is CAWSAGTGYYEQYF. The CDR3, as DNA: TGTGCCTGGAGTGCCGGGACAGGTTACTACGAGCAGTACTTC.

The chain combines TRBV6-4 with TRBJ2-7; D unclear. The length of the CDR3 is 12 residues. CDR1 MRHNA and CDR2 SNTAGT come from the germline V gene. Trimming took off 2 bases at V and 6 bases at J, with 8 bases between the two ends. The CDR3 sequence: CASSDPRREQYF. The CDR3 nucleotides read TGTGCCAGCAGTGACCCCAGGCGCGAGCAGTACTTC.

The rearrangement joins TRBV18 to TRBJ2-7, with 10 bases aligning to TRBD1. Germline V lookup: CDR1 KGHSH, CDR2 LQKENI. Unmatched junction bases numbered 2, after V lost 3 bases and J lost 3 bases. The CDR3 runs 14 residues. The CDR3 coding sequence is TGTGCCAGCTCACCCGGGACAGGGGTCTACGAGCAGTACTTC. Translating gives CASSPGTGVYEQYF.

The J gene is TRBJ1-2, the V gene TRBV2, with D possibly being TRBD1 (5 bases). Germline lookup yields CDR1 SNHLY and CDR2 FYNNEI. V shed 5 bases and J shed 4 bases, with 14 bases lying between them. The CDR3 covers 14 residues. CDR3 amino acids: CASSSGTAGYGYTF. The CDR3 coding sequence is TGTGCCAGCAGTAGCGGGACGGCTGGCTATGGCTACACCTTC.

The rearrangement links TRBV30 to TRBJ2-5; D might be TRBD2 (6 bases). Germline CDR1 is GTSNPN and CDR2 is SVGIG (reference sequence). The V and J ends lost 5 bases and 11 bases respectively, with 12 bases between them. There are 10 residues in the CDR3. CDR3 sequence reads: CAWGGGEQYF. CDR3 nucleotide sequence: TGTGCCTGGGGGGGAGGAGAGCAGTACTTC.

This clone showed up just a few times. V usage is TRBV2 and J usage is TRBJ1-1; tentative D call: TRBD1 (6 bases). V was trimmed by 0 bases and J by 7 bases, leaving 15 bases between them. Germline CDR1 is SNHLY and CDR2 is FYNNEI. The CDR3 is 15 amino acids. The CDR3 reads CASSEARGGLGEAFF. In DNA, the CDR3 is TGTGCCAGCAGTGAAGCGCGCGGGGGGCTTGGTGAAGCTTTCTTT.

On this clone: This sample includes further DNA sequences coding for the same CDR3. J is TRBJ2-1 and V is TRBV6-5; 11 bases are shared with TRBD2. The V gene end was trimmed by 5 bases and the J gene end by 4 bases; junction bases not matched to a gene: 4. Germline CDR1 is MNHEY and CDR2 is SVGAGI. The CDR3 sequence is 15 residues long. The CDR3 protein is CASSPLAGAYNEQFF. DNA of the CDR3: TGTGCCAGCAGTCCACTAGCGGGGGCTTACAATGAGCAGTTCTTC.